This T cell receptor (beta chain) is drawn from a study of T cell responses to AZD1222 COVID-19 vaccine (dated by TCRdb to the early 2020s). Broadly, across the study: TCR sequencing covered more than 230 trial participants: about 210 given two doses of AZD1222 and approximately 26 given two doses of MenACWY control vaccine. Trial participants were enrolled by age into 18-55, 56-69 and 70-plus year subgroups, with roughly 160, 29 and 62 TCR-sequenced participants respectively. What the work shows at the level of the full study, not this receptor alone: Because no day 14 peak-response samples were available, the repertoires could be characterized only after the peak T cell response. After two AZD1222 doses, both the breadth and the depth of spike-specific TCRs were significantly higher than at day 0 and than in MenACWY recipients. CD4 TCRs associated with the vaccine covered the entire spike protein, and the dominant responses were in regions 160-218 and 743-854. Nearly half of unique spike-specific TCRs reportedly recognized epitopes outside regions mutated in the B.1.351 and B.1.1.7 variants. Most participants were white British and females outnumbered males, and the authors suggested that clonal diversity may have been underestimated. In the small 56-69-year group, the increase in depth fell short of significance, most likely because of low power. Only 5 to 7 AZD1222 recipients were SARS-CoV-2 seropositive at baseline, limiting conclusions about previously exposed vaccinees.

Including the terminal cysteine and phenylalanine, the CDR3 comprises 13 residues. Only the CDR3 region is kept as DNA, spanning 39 bases read in frame from base 1. V is reduced by 2 bases and J by 1 base, leaving a spacing of 5 bases between them. The germline V gene (reference sequence) supplies CDR1 LGHDT and CDR2 YNNKEL. Read against the paper, the sample's time point label means: baseline before first vaccination. The meaning of the sample's treatment or condition label: meningococcal conjugate vaccine given as trial control. Samples from vaccinated people were obtained from the UK trials COV001 and COV002, which included a single-blind randomized controlled phase 2/3 trial of AZD1222 (ChAdOx1 nCoV-19) in healthy adults. For TCRbeta chain sequencing, PBMC samples from trial participants were taken at day 0 and at day 28 after the second dose. Regarding this clone: What this receptor recognizes is not known. Base qualities are missing; no much larger clone stands one base away.

The CDR3 regions of human TCRbeta chains were subjected to immunosequencing. In the authors' own workflow: TCRs in the repertoires were compared against a reference library of SARS-CoV-2-specific TCRs that had been generated with the MIRA antigen-specificity platform. Breadth was defined as the fraction of unique TCRs that were SARS-CoV-2-associated, and depth was defined as the fraction of total T cells that were SARS-CoV-2-associated. Each spike-specific TCR was assigned to its reactive spike region and to a CD4 or CD8 class using the MIRA data. Log10-transformed breadth and depth values were compared by one-way ANOVA with Sidak's multiple comparisons tests. What TCRdb holds here is the immuneACCESS table cut down to in-frame rearrangements. Part of the clones is not present; checked against another copy, under half of the missing clones reflect an unresolved V gene, and the others are unexplained. V, J and clone size reflect that table, while D and trimming were determined from the DNA. For this sample the table gives around 120,000 clones, of which approximately 90% were detected only once. Of the sample, roughly 11% is held by the ten largest clones.

The rearranged chain carries TRBV3-1 (or the pseudogene TRBV3-2) and TRBJ1-1; a confident D gene designation cannot be given. Sequenced material: peripheral blood, taken on day 0 of MenACWY control vaccination. This TCR was recovered from an adult in good health. The nucleotides are TGTGCCAGCAGCCAATCGACGAACACTGAAGCTTTCTTT. Its protein is CASSQSTNTEAFF.